This T cell receptor (beta chain) was identified during a study of OX40 agonist ivuxolimab in advanced cancers. Across the study: Enrolled patients in dose escalation had cancers that were hepatocellular carcinoma, melanoma, renal cell or head and neck cancer. Three partial responders included one hepatocellular carcinoma patient and two cutaneous melanoma patients.

The V gene's germline CDR1 is SNHLY and CDR2 FYNNEI. V was clipped by 6 bases and J by 9 bases, with 18 bases between them. This CDR3 region has 14 residues. Some clones are missing from TCRdb's copy, which holds only in-frame ones; the method was immunoSEQ multiplex PCR. The profile shows around 74,000 clones, 80% to 95% of them singletons. The chain couples TRBV2 to TRBJ1-5; perhaps TRBD1 as D (6 bases). This material consisted of CD4+ or CD8+ T cells sorted from blood, taken in a trial of the OX40 agonist ivuxolimab. The clonotype was recovered from an adult with an advanced solid tumor such as melanoma, head and neck, liver or kidney cancer. This chain's CDR3 is CASREGHPPGPQHF. The CDR3, as DNA: TGTGCCAGCAGAGAGGGACACCCTCCCGGGCCCCAGCATTTT.